This T cell receptor beta chain was sequenced for a study of T cell repertoires in cytomegalovirus infection. TCRdb re-called the reads with MiXCR, one entry per CDR3 protein. Here the sample spans roughly 760,000 distinct CDR3 sequences, about 40% being singletons. This clonotype showed up just a few times. From germline, CDR1 is SGHDN and CDR2 FVKESK. The CDR3 loop spans 12 amino acids. V was cut by 5 bases and J by 9 bases, with 11 bases left in between. Sequencing was carried out using PBMCs. The TCR originated in a human donor in good health (CMV status not recorded). Some clones in this sample may be carry-over from other donors' samples. This chain joins TRBV14 and TRBJ2-1; possibly TRBD2 for D (6 bases). The CDR3 DNA sequence: TGTGCCAGCAGCTCTTACGGGGGTGAGCAGTTCTTC. Its translation: CASSSYGGEQFF.